Following are 6 T cell receptor beta chains from one sample sequenced in a study of blood T cell repertoires in COVID-19. Libraries were prepared by immunoSEQ multiplex PCR; TCRdb keeps only in-frame clonotypes and omits some of them. This sample has around 50,000 clones; around four fifths occur once, and the top ten carry roughly 5.8%. The sample consisted of PBMCs or T cells enriched from blood (not recorded which). Source of these receptors: a woman aged 45-65 years with acute COVID-19.

This chain links TRBV5-6 with TRBJ1-4, with 7 bases matching TRBD1. Germline-derived CDR1 and CDR2 are SGHDT and YYEEEE. The CDR3 consists of 16 residues. The V segment lost 1 base and the J segment 4 bases; nucleotides outside the gene matches: 7. The CDR3 DNA is TGTGCCAGCAGCTTGATCAGGGGGATAGATAATGAAAAACTGTTTTTT. Its translation: CASSLIRGIDNEKLFF.

V and J are TRBV5-8 and TRBJ2-1, with 11 bases identical to TRBD2. Germline CDR1 and CDR2: SGHTS and YDEGEE. The junction had 12 bases not matched to a gene; V was cut back by 6 bases and J by 4 bases. The CDR3 has 17 residues. The CDR3 DNA reads TGTGCCAGCACCCCGGGCTTGGCTAGCGGGGGGTACAATGAGCAGTTCTTC. Protein product: CASTPGLASGGYNEQFF.

The genes are TRBV14 and TRBJ2-5; no reliable D call. CDR1 and CDR2 from the germline V gene are SGHDN and FVKESK. Between the trimmed V and J ends, which lost 0 bases and 9 bases, there was a span of 8 bases. The CDR3 covers 12 residues. CDR3 nucleotides: TGTGCCAGCAGCCAAGAGAGACTGTCCCAGTACTTC. Protein sequence: CASSQERLSQYF.

The chain links TRBV5-1 to TRBJ2-6; possible D gene TRBD1, 5 bases. This CDR3 spans 16 amino acids. CDR1 and CDR2 (germline): SGHRS, YFSETQ. Trimming removed 0 bases at V and 4 bases at J, with 11 bases between. The CDR3, as DNA: TGCGCCAGCAGCTTGGATATGGGGCCAGGGGCCAACGTCCTGACTTTC. It specifies CASSLDMGPGANVLTF.

This chain uses TRBV18 with TRBJ2-2; TRBD2 matches at 7 bases. With 2 bases clipped from V and 2 bases from J, the junction kept 2 bases outside the gene matches. The germline gives CDR1 KGHSH, CDR2 LQKENI. The CDR3 consists of 15 residues. The chain's CDR3 is CASSPGTINTGELFF. The CDR3 DNA sequence: TGTGCCAGCTCACCAGGGACTATAAACACCGGGGAGCTGTTTTTT.

The CDR3 is CASSRRQGAANTEAFF. In nucleotides, the CDR3 is TGCGCCAGCAGCCGTCGACAGGGGGCAGCGAACACTGAAGCTTTCTTT. The chain uses TRBV5-1 and TRBJ1-1, with 10 bases lining up with TRBD1. The CDR3 is made up of 16 amino acids. Unmatched junction bases numbered 7, after V lost 4 bases and J lost 1 base. The germline V gene has CDR1 SGHRS and CDR2 YFSETQ.